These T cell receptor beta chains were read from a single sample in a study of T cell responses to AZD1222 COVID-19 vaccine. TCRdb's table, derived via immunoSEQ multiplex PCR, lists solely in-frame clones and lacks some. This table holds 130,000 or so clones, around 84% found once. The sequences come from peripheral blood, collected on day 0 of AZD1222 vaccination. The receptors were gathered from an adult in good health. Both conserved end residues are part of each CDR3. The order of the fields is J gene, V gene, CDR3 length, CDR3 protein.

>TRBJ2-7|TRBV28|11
CASSFLPEQYF
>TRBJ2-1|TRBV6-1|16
CASSGDPLAPGNEQFF
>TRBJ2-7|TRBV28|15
CASRAPGTGSHEQYF
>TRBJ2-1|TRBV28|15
CASSISGGAYNEQFF
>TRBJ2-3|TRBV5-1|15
CASSPRGGRTDTQYF
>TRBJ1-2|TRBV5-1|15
CASSAQGGSNYGYTF
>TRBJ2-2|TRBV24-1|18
CATSGGGVFSGPTEPDLF
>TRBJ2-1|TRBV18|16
CASSPRQGLFGNEQFF
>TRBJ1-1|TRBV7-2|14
CASSLGGGNTEAFF
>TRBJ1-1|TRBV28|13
CAWGEAMVTEAFF
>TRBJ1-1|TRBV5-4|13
CASSLAGNTEAFF
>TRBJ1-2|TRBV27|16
CASSLSGGEKDYGYTF
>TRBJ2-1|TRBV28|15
CASSLKRGTGNEQFF
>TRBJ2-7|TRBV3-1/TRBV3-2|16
CASSPNMGTSGIEQYF